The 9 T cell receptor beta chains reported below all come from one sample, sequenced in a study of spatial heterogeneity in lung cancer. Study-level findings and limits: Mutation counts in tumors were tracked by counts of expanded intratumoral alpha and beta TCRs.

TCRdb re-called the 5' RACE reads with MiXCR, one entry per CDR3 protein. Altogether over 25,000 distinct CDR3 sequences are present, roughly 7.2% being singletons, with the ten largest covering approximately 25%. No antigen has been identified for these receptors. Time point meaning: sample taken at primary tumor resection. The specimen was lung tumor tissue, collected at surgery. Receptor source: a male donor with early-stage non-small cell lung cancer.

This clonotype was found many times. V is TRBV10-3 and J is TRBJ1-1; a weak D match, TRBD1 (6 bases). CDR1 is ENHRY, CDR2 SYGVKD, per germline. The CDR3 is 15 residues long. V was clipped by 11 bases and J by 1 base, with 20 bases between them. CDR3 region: CASTTQGLSNTEAFF. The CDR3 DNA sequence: TGTGCCTCCACGACCCAGGGGCTTTCGAACACTGAAGCTTTCTTT.

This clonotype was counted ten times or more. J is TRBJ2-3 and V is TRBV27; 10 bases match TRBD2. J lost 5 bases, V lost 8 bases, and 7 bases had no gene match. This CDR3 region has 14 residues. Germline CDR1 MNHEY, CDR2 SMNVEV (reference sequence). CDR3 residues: CASESSGGLDTQYF. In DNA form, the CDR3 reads TGTGCCAGCGAGTCTAGCGGGGGATTAGATACGCAGTATTTT.

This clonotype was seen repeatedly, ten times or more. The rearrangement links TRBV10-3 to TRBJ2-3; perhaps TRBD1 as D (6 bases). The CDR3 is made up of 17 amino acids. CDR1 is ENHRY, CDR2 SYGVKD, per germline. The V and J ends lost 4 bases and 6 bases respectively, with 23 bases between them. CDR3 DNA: TGTGCCATCAGTGGCTATTGGGACAACATTTTATCTGATACGCAGTATTTT. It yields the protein CAISGYWDNILSDTQYF.

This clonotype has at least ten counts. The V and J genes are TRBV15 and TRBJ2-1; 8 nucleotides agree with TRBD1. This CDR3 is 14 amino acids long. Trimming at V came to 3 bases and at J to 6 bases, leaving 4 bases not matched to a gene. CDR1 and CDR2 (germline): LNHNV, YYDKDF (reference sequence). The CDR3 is CATSRDRAINEQFF. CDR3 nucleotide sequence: TGTGCCACCAGCAGGGACAGGGCTATCAATGAGCAGTTCTTC.

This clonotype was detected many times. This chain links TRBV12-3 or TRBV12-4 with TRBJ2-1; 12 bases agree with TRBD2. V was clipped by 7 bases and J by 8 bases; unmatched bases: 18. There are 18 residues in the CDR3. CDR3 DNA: TGTGCCAGCACCCCTGGGGTCCTAGCGGGGGGGAATAGAGATGAGCAGTTCTTC. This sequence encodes CASTPGVLAGGNRDEQFF.

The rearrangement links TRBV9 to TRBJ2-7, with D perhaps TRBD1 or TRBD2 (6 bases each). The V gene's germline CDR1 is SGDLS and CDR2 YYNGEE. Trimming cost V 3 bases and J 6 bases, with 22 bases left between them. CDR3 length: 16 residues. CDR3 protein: CASSGAGGRSLSEQYF. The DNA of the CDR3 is TGTGCCAGCAGCGGGGCCGGGGGCAGGTCACTCTCCGAGCAGTACTTC.

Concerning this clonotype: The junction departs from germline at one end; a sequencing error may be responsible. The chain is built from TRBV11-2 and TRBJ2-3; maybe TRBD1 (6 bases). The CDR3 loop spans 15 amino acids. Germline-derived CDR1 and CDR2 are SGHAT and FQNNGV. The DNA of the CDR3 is TGTGCCAGCAGCTTAGGCTCCAGGGGCGCAGATGCGCAGTATTTT. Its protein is CASSLGSRGADAQYF.

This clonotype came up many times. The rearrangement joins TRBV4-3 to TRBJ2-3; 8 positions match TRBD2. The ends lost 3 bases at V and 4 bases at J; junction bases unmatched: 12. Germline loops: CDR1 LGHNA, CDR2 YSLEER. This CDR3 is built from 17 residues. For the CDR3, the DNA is TGCGCCAGCAGCCACCTCGCCGGGACTAGAAGGGCAGATACGCAGTATTTT. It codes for CASSHLAGTRRADTQYF.

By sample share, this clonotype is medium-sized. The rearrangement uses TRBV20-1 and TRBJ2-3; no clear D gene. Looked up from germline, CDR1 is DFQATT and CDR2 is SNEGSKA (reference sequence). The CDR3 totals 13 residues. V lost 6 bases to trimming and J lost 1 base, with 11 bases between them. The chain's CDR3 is CSAADGGTDTQYF. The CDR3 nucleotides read TGCAGTGCGGCAGACGGAGGCACAGATACGCAGTATTTT.